The 9 T cell receptor beta chains below come from one sample, sequenced in a study of blood T cell repertoires in COVID-19 (dated by TCRdb to about 2020). The library came from the immunoSEQ multiplex PCR assay. This is the immuneACCESS table as TCRdb keeps it, with only in-frame sequences that have V and J called. A part of the clones is gone; compared with another copy, unresolved V genes explain less than half, and the rest is unexplained. The sample table lists approximately 38,000 clones, roughly 83% of them with a count of one. The ten top clones hold about 24% of the sample. The sequencing input was peripheral blood. The receptors derive from a human donor with acute or convalescent COVID-19. The donor label of this sample is uncertain.

This chain uses TRBV11-2 with TRBJ2-2; tentative D call: TRBD2 (5 bases). The CDR3 spans 15 residues. Germline V gives CDR1 SGHAT, CDR2 FQNNGV. Deletions cut 5 bases from V and 7 bases from J, with 17 bases between. CDR3 sequence: CASSPSGLAGGELFF. Written as DNA, the CDR3 is TGTGCCAGCAGCCCGAGTGGGCTAGCAGGCGGGGAGCTGTTTTTT.

This chain joins TRBV28 and TRBJ2-5; D perhaps matches TRBD1 (6 bases). The CDR3 extends over 14 amino acids. Germline lookup yields CDR1 MDHEN and CDR2 SYDVKM. V was shortened by 6 bases and J by 3 bases, with 14 bases between the two germline ends. The CDR3, as DNA: TGTGCCAGCAGGGTCCACAGGGTTAAAGAGACCCAGTACTTC. Translating gives CASRVHRVKETQYF.

The chain has TRBV19 and TRBJ1-2; the match to TRBD1 covers 8 bases. The germline V gene encodes CDR1 LNHDA and CDR2 SQIVND (reference sequence). CDR3 size: 15 residues. The trim removed 8 bases at V and 3 bases at J, leaving 11 bases unmatched. Written as DNA, the CDR3 is TGTGCCAGTGTTCCCGCAGGGGGCATGGACTATGGCTACACCTTC. This codes for CASVPAGGMDYGYTF.

This chain uses TRBV27 with TRBJ1-6; 9 positions match TRBD1. After removal of 6 bases from V and 7 bases from J, the junction contained 4 bases not matched to a gene. Germline CDR1 reads MNHEY; CDR2 reads SMNVEV (reference sequence). The CDR3 runs to 14 residues. CDR3 sequence reads: CASRDRGGNSPLHF. The CDR3 bases are TGTGCCAGCAGGGACAGGGGAGGCAATTCACCCCTCCACTTT.

The V gene is TRBV4-3, the J gene TRBJ2-1, with TRBD2 as a possible D gene (5 bases). Germline V gives CDR1 LGHNA, CDR2 YSLEER. CDR3 size: 16 residues. V lost 3 bases and J 0 bases, leaving 12 bases between the germline ends. The CDR3 DNA follows: TGCGCCAGCAGCCACGGTGTCCGGGACTCCTACAATGAGCAGTTCTTC. It yields the protein CASSHGVRDSYNEQFF.

This clone is medium-sized (0.01 to 0.1%) within its sample. The chain joins TRBV5-4 to TRBJ2-7; 8 nucleotides line up with TRBD1. CDR1 is SGHNT, CDR2 YYREEE, per germline (reference sequence). V trimming: 0 bases; J trimming: 3 bases; junction bases outside the gene matches: 5. The CDR3 covers 15 residues. DNA of the CDR3: TGTGCCAGCAGCTTGGTCGGACAGGGAATCTACGAGCAGTACTTC. It translates to CASSLVGQGIYEQYF.

V is TRBV6-6 and J is TRBJ2-7; D remains ambiguous. The germline CDR1 and CDR2 sequences are MNHNY and SVGAGI (reference sequence). V lost 3 bases and J lost 3, with 18 bases in between. This CDR3 has 16 residues. CDR3 protein: CASSYFQVGRVYEQYF. The DNA for the CDR3 is TGTGCCAGCAGTTATTTCCAAGTCGGTCGGGTCTACGAGCAGTACTTC.

V usage is TRBV3-1 (or the pseudogene TRBV3-2) and J usage is TRBJ1-6; a weak D match, TRBD1 (6 bases). The CDR3 has 15 residues. Germline lookup yields CDR1 LGHDT and CDR2 YNNKEL (reference sequence). Trimming removed 4 bases at V and 6 bases at J, with 13 bases between. In DNA form, the CDR3 reads TGTGCCAGCAGCCGGAAACGACAGGCTAATTCACCCCTCCACTTT. The encoded protein is CASSRKRQANSPLHF.

The chain combines TRBV27 with TRBJ2-1, with TRBD2 matching 7 bases. The CDR3 has 16 amino acids. Germline V gene lookup returns CDR1 MNHEY and CDR2 SMNVEV (reference sequence). Trimming took 1 base from V and 6 from J; bases not matched to a gene: 9. The CDR3 loop reads CASSLLGGRHSNEQFF. The DNA of the CDR3 is TGTGCCAGCAGTTTATTAGGCGGGAGACACAGCAATGAGCAGTTCTTC.